A single sample gave rise to the 5 T cell receptor beta chains below, sequenced in a study of shared clonotypes between healthy human individuals. Assay: immunoSEQ multiplex PCR; the TCRdb copy retains only in-frame clones and omits some. The repertoire consists of about 480,000 clones, with 79% occurring once and the leading ten covering 10% to 15%. Specimen: PBMCs. All receptors derive from a woman between 40 and 55 years old in good health. Some clones in this sample may be carry-over from other donors' samples.

V gene TRBV7-2 combines with J gene TRBJ1-2; the D is unclear. V was trimmed by 2 bases and J by 1 base, leaving 8 bases between them. CDR3 length: 14 residues. Germline lookup yields CDR1 SGHTA and CDR2 FQGNSA. CDR3 residues: CASSLNSGNYGYTF. The CDR3 DNA reads TGTGCCAGCAGCTTAAACAGTGGTAACTATGGCTACACCTTC. Drawing the rest from reference TRBV7-2 and TRBJ1-2, the complete variable domain is GAGVSQSPSNKVTEKGKDVELRCDPISGHTALYWYRQSLGQGLEFLIYFQGNSAPDKSGLPSDRFSAERTGGSVSTLTIQRTQQEDSAVYLCASSLNSGNYGYTFGSGTRLTVV.

The chain is built from TRBV6-4 and TRBJ2-3; TRBD2 matches 10 bases. This CDR3 comprises 17 residues. The germline V gene encodes CDR1 MRHNA and CDR2 SNTAGT. Unmatched junction bases numbered 7, after V lost 3 bases and J lost 1 base. CDR3 DNA sequence: TGTGCCAGCAGTGAAGTAGCGGGAGGCGGGGGCACAGATACGCAGTATTTT. Protein product: CASSEVAGGGGTDTQYF.

This chain links TRBV7-9 with TRBJ2-1, with a tentative D call TRBD1 (6 bases). The CDR3 runs to 14 residues. The germline CDR1 and CDR2 sequences are SEHNR and FQNEAQ (reference sequence). The V end lost 5 bases, the J end lost 9 bases, and 17 bases lay between the germline ends. The CDR3 nucleotides read TGTGCCAGCAGCCAACAGGGCCCTACTCGTGAGCAGTTCTTC. Protein: CASSQQGPTREQFF.

This chain connects TRBV30 to TRBJ1-1, with 9 bases aligning to TRBD1. The CDR3 sequence is 14 residues long. V trimming: 0 bases; J trimming: 5 bases; junction bases outside the gene matches: 4. Germline CDR1 GTSNPN, CDR2 SVGIG (reference sequence). In DNA, the CDR3 is TGTGCCTGGAGTGTACAGGGGGCGAGGACTGAAGCTTTCTTT. This gives the protein CAWSVQGARTEAFF.

This clone was found a few times. J is TRBJ2-1 and V is TRBV7-9; D not resolved. The V gene lost 5 bases and the J gene lost 0 bases, with 8 bases spanning the gap. Germline V gives CDR1 SEHNR, CDR2 FQNEAQ (reference sequence). The CDR3 consists of 14 residues. The CDR3 loop reads CASSPLSSYNEQFF. The DNA for the CDR3 is TGTGCCAGCAGCCCACTAAGCTCCTACAATGAGCAGTTCTTC.